This T cell receptor beta chain came from a study of T cell responses to AZD1222 COVID-19 vaccine. About the study: Both about-4-week and about-12-week second-dose recipients were combined.

Per the germline V gene, CDR1 is MNHEY and CDR2 is SMNVEV (reference sequence). The length of the CDR3 is 15 residues. V was pared by 0 bases and J by 2 bases, with 3 bases of the junction left unmatched. Assay: immunoSEQ multiplex PCR; the TCRdb copy retains only in-frame clones and omits some. Of about 190,000 clones in the sample, roughly 88% were seen once. Study-wide results and limits: Spike-wide vaccine-associated CD4 TCRs dominated at 160-218 and 743-854.

As to this clone: Its antigen is not known.

The sequencing used peripheral blood, collected on day 0 of AZD1222 vaccination. This sequence was found in an adult in good health. The gene calls are TRBV27 and TRBJ2-7, with 8 nucleotides matching TRBD2. The CDR3 sequence is CASSLSTSGTYEQYF. CDR3 in DNA: TGTGCCAGCAGTTTATCAACTAGCGGAACCTACGAGCAGTACTTC.